This T cell receptor (beta chain) appears in the sequencing data of a study of T cells after posttransplantation cyclophosphamide. Whole-study findings and limits: Blood and skin or GI T cell repertoires showed limited TRB overlap.

TCRdb's copy holds only in-frame clones and misses some; the assay was immunoSEQ multiplex PCR. The repertoire consists of about 39,000 clones, none detected only once. In this sample, this clone turned up many times. Its antigen is not identified. On the day of bone marrow donation, the related graft donor provided peripheral blood. J was trimmed by 5 bases and V by 0 bases; bases with no gene match: 9. CDR1 SGDLS and CDR2 YYNGEE come from the germline V gene. There are 17 residues in the CDR3. The V gene is TRBV9, the J gene TRBJ2-1; 9 nucleotides line up with TRBD2. Material: PBMCs. The source of this sequence is a woman aged 45-65 years in good health and a related stem cell transplant donor. The CDR3 DNA follows: TGTGCCAGCAGCGTAGGGCTGCGGGGGGGACAAAACAATGAGCAGTTCTTC. Its translation: CASSVGLRGGQNNEQFF.